The clone carrying this T cell receptor (beta chain) was counted ten times or more. The data belong to a study of Graves' ophthalmopathy and Graves' hyperthyroidism. From RNA, the CDR3 regions of TCR beta chains were amplified and sequenced. HTBI-primed first-round RT-PCR preceded second-round multiplex PCR. TCRdb fed the multiplex PCR reads into MiXCR, producing one record per CDR3 protein. The data contain 350,000 to 450,000 distinct CDR3 sequences, around 20% of them singletons. Trimming pared 4 bases from V and 6 bases from J, leaving 12 bases between. Germline V gene data show CDR1 as LGHDT and CDR2 as YNNKEL (reference sequence). This CDR3 is built from 14 residues. Pregnancy or lactation, uncontrolled infections and other autoimmune diseases were grounds for excluding patients.

The sample was peripheral blood. The TCR comes from a woman aged 18-35 years with Graves' ophthalmopathy. V is TRBV3-1 and J is TRBJ2-2; D not certain. In DNA form, the CDR3 reads TGTGCCAGCAGCCTCGACACGGGCTCCGGGGAGCTGTTTTTT. Its translation is CASSLDTGSGELFF.